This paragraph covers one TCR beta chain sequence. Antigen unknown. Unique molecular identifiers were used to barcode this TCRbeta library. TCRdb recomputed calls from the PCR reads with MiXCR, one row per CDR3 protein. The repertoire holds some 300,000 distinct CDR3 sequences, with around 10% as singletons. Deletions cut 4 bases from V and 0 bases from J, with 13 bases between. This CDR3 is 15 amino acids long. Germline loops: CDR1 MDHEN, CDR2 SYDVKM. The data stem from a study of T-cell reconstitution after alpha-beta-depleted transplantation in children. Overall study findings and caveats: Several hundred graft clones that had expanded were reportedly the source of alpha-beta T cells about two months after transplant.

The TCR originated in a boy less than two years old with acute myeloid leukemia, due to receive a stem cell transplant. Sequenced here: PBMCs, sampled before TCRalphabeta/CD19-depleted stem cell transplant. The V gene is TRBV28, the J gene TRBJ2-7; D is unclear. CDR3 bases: TGTGCCAGCAGTTCCATGACAAGACGCTCCTACGAGCAGTACTTC. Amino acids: CASSSMTRRSYEQYF.